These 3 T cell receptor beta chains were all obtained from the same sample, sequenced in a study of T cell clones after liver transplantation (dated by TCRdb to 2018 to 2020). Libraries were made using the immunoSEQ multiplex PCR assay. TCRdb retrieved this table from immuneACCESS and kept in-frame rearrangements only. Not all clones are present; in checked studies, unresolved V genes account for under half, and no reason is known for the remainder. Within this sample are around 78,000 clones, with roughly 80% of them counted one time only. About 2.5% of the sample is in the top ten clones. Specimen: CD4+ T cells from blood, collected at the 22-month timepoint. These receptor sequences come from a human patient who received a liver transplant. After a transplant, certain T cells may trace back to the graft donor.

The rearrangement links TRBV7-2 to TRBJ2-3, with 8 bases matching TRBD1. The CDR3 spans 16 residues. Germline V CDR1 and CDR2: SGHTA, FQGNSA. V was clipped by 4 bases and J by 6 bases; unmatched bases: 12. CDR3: CASSYRPGQDVDTQYF. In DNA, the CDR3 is TGTGCCAGCAGCTACCGGCCGGGACAGGACGTTGATACGCAGTATTTT.

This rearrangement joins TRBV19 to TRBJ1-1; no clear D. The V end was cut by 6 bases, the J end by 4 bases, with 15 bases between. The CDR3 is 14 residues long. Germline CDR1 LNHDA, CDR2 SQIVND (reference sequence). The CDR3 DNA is TGTGCCAGTAGACCAAGCGGGGATATCACTGAAGCTTTCTTT. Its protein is CASRPSGDITEAFF.

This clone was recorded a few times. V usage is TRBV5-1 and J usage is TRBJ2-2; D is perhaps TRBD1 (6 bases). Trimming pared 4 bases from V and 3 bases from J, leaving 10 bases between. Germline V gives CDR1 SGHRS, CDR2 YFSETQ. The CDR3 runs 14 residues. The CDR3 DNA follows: TGCGCCAGCAGCGCATACAGGGACACCGGGGAGCTGTTTTTT. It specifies CASSAYRDTGELFF.